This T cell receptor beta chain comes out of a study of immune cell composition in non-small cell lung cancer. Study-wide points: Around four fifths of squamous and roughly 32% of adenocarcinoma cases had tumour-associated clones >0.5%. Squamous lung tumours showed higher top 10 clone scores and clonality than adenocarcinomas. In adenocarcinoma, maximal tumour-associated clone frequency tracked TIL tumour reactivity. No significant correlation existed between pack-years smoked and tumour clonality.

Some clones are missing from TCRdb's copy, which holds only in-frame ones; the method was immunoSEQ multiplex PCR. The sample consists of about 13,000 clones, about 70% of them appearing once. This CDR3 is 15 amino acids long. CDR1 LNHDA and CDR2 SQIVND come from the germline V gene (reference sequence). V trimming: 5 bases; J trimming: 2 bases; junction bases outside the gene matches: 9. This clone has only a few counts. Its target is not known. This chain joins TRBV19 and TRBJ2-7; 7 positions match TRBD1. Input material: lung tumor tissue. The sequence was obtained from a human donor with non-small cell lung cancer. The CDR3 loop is CASSPGTDTTYEQYF. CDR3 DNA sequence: TGTGCCAGTAGTCCGGGGACAGACACCACCTACGAGCAGTACTTC.